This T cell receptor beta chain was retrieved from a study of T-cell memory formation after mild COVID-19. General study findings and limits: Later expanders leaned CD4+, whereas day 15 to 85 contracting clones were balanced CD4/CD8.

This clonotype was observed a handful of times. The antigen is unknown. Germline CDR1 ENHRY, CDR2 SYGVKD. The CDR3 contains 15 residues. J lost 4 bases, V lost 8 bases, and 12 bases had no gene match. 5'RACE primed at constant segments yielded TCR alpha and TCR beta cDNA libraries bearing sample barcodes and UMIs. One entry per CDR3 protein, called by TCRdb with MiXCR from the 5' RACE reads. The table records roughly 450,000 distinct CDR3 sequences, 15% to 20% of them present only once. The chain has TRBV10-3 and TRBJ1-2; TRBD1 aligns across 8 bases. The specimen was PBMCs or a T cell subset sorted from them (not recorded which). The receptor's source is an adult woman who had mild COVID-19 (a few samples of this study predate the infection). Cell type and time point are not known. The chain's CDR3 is CAIGPNRGRFYGYTF. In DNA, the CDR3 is TGTGCCATCGGGCCTAACAGGGGGAGGTTCTATGGCTACACCTTC.